This T cell receptor (beta chain) was identified in a study of T cells in Graves' hyperthyroidism and ophthalmopathy. Findings and caveats of the study: In validation, the model predicted ophthalmopathy. These predictions came a median roughly six months before onset.

Uncontrolled infection, other autoimmune disease, pregnancy and lactation each barred patients from inclusion. Authors of the study amplified TCR beta CDR3 regions from RNA transcripts. First-round RT-PCR of the TCR CDR3 relied on the HTBI primer set. TCRdb recomputed calls from the multiplex PCR reads with MiXCR, one row per CDR3 protein. The top ten clones hold more than 8.5% of a sample with about 740,000 distinct CDR3 sequences, approximately 14% of them seen once. In the case of this clonotype: Its antigen remains unknown.

The CDR3 extends over 16 amino acids. CDR1 and CDR2 from the germline V gene are LNHNV and YYDKDF (reference sequence). The junction had 12 bases not matched to a gene; V was cut back by 1 base and J by 9 bases. This TCR was recovered from a young woman with Graves' hyperthyroidism. Sequences were obtained from blood. This chain connects TRBV15 to TRBJ2-1; 7 bases are a match to TRBD1. This chain's CDR3 is CATSRGLYKGGPEQFF. The CDR3 coding sequence is TGTGCCACCAGCAGAGGGCTGTATAAAGGGGGCCCTGAGCAGTTCTTC.